Presented here are 2 T cell receptor beta chains from one specimen sequenced in a study of CD8 T cells in ankylosing spondylitis. For these receptors, no antigen is known. TCRdb independently ran MiXCR on the 5' RACE reads; one entry per CDR3 protein. The data contain around 770,000 distinct CDR3 sequences, over 9.5% of them singletons. Study-wide findings and caveats: One TCR beta motif, made up of roughly 8 highly homologous variants, appeared characteristic of ankylosing spondylitis blood.

Sequenced input: blood, either unsorted or a sorted T cell fraction (not recorded which). Receptors originate from a male donor with ankylosing spondylitis.

In its sample, this clonotype was seen a few times. This sequence joins TRBV29-1 and TRBJ2-4; the D is unclear. Trimming pared 4 bases from V and 11 bases from J, leaving 18 bases between. Germline values: CDR1 SQVTM, CDR2 ANQGSEA. The CDR3 totals 13 residues. This CDR3 reads CSVAKGPREVQYF. For the CDR3, the DNA is TGCAGCGTTGCCAAAGGTCCAAGAGAGGTTCAGTACTTC. Combining the CDR3 with reference TRBV29-1 and TRBJ2-4 gives the whole variable domain SAVISQKPSRDICQRGTSLTIQCQVDSQVTMMFWYRQQPGQSLTLIATANQGSEATYESGFVIDKFPISRPNLTFSTLTVSNMSPEDSSIYLCSVAKGPREVQYFGAGTRLSVL.

This clonotype was observed a few times. The chain carries TRBV24-1 and TRBJ2-7; D is perhaps TRBD1 (6 bases). This CDR3 contains 13 residues. V lost 4 bases and J 3 bases, leaving 9 bases between the germline ends. Germline CDR1 and CDR2: KGHDR and SFDVKD. CDR3 DNA sequence: TGTGCCACCAGTGACGACAGGAGCTACGAGCAGTACTTC. Amino acids: CATSDDRSYEQYF.